This TCR beta chain was obtained from a study of T cell repertoires in cytomegalovirus infection. General observations from the study: In two of eight donors, the top clonotype was HLA-C-restricted CMV-specific.

The germline V gene encodes CDR1 MGHRA and CDR2 YSYEKL. The CDR3 extends over 18 amino acids. Trimming took off 0 bases at V and 8 bases at J, with 23 bases between the two ends. The sample holds many counts of this clonotype. Antigen: not known. TCRdb used MiXCR to reprocess the reads, holding one entry per CDR3 protein. The sample consists of approximately 500,000 distinct CDR3 sequences, approximately 10% of them appearing once. Sequenced sample: PBMCs. The V and J genes are TRBV4-1 and TRBJ2-1, with D perhaps given as TRBD1 or TRBD2 (5 bases each). This TCR came from a human donor in good health (CMV status not recorded). Some clones in this sample may be carry-over from other donors' samples. Here the CDR3 reads CASSQEGSRYRGADEQFF. In nucleotides, the CDR3 is TGCGCCAGCAGCCAAGAAGGTTCCAGGTATAGAGGGGCGGATGAGCAGTTCTTC.